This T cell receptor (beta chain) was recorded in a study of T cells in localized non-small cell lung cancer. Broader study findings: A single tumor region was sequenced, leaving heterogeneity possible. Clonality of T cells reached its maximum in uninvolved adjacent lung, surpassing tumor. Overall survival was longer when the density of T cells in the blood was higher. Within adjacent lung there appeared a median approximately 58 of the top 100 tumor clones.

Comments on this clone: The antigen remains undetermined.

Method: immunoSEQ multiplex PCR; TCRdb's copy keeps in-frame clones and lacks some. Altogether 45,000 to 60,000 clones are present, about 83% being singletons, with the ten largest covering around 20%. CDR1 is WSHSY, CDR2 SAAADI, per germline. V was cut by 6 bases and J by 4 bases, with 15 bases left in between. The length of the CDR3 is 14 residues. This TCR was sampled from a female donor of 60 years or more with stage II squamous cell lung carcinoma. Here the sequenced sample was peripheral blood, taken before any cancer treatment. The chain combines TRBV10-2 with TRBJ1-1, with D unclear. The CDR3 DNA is TGCGCCAGCAGCGTAGACTTGGGTGGCACTGAAGCTTTCTTT. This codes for CASSVDLGGTEAFF.